Sequencing of this T cell receptor (beta chain) was carried out in a study of blood T cell repertoires in COVID-19. Overall study context: Material from acute and convalescent COVID-19 was sourced from the United States, Italy and Spain. Sources were T cells, B-cell-depleted T cells, or PBMCs; the material itself was cDNA or gDNA.

Methods used by the authors: The assay estimated nucleated cells by amplifying reference gene primers. TCRdb's table, derived via immunoSEQ multiplex PCR, lists solely in-frame clones and lacks some. V, J and clone size are those of that table, while D and trimming were read from the DNA. The table includes 150,000 to 200,000 clones, 70% to 80% detected once. The count of this clone is one. The V end was cut by 0 bases, the J end by 8 bases, with 16 bases between. This CDR3 contains 15 residues. Germline CDR1 reads LNHNV; CDR2 reads YYDKDF (reference sequence). Source material: peripheral blood. This sequence originates from a woman aged 35 to 49 with COVID-19, enrolled during active disease. V is TRBV15 and J is TRBJ1-1; D gene ambiguous. The CDR3 is CATSRDDEGIREAFF. DNA for the CDR3: TGTGCCACCAGCAGAGATGATGAGGGAATACGAGAAGCTTTCTTT.